A selection of T cell receptor beta chains follows, all from one sample in a study of blood T cell repertoires in COVID-19. Libraries were prepared by immunoSEQ multiplex PCR; TCRdb keeps only in-frame clonotypes and omits some of them. The data contain fewer than 300,000 clones, 80% to 95% of them singletons. Sequencing used PBMCs or T cells enriched from blood (not recorded which). The receptors derive from a woman aged 25 to 39 who had recovered from COVID-19. Each CDR3 is given with its conserved first and last residue. D genes are given only for firm matches. The size entry is marked missing in some rows and otherwise reads once, few, many or a size class.

.	.	TRBV5-1	TRBJ2-5	TGCGCCAGCAGACCGGGCGGGGCAGCCCAAGAGACCCAGTACTTC	CASRPGGAAQETQYF
TRBD2	.	TRBV4-3	TRBJ2-1	TGCGCCAGCAGCCAAGAACGGCGTAGCGGGGATACCTACAATGAGCAGTTCTTC	CASSQERRSGDTYNEQFF
.	.	TRBV28	TRBJ2-1	TGTGCCAGCAGTTTATATGGCGGTGAGCAGTTCTTC	CASSLYGGEQFF
TRBD2	.	TRBV9	TRBJ2-1	TGTGCCAGCAGCCCGCGCGGCGGGAGGAGTTACAATGAGCAGTTCTTC	CASSPRGGRSYNEQFF
TRBD2	.	TRBV28	TRBJ2-1	TGTGCCAGCCGCGGGACTAGCTTTCAGCCGTTCTTC	CASRGTSFQPFF
TRBD1	.	TRBV28	TRBJ2-3	TGTGCCAGTTTTGACAGGGCCTCTACGCAGTATTTT	CASFDRASTQYF
TRBD1	.	TRBV28	TRBJ1-5	TGTGCCAGCAGCCCTGGGACAGGTAGAGGACAGCCCCAGCATTTT	CASSPGTGRGQPQHF
.	.	TRBV6-1	TRBJ1-5	TGTGCCAGCAGTGAATCCGTCGGGGATACTCAGCCCCAGCATTTT	CASSESVGDTQPQHF
TRBD2	.	TRBV5-1	TRBJ2-7	TGCGCCAGCAGCTTGGTGAGACTAGCGGGAGAGTCTAACGAGCAGTACTTC	CASSLVRLAGESNEQYF
TRBD1	.	TRBV19	TRBJ1-5	TGTGCCAGCTCCGGGACAGGGGGGTTCGGCCAGCCCCAGCATTTT	CASSGTGGFGQPQHF
.	.	TRBV9	TRBJ1-1	TGTGCCAGCAGCGCGGTCCGGGGGAACACTGAAGCTTTCTTT	CASSAVRGNTEAFF
TRBD1	.	TRBV24-1	TRBJ2-3	TGTGCCACCAGCCCCGGGACAGACACAGATACGCAGTATTTT	CATSPGTDTDTQYF
TRBD2	.	TRBV11-1	TRBJ2-5	TGTGCCAGCAGCTTCAGGACTAGTATACGGGCGGAGACCCAGTACTTC	CASSFRTSIRAETQYF
TRBD2	.	TRBV24-1	TRBJ2-1	TGTGCCACCAGTGATTTAAGACTAGCTAATGAGCAGTTCTTC	CATSDLRLANEQFF
.	.	TRBV7-2	TRBJ2-7	TGTGCCAGCAGGGGCCAGGAGGGGGCCTCCTACGAGCAGTACTTC	CASRGQEGASYEQYF
.	once	TRBV25-1	TRBJ2-3	TGTGCCAGCAGTCGCGGGACTCCCACAGATACGCAGTATTTT	CASSRGTPTDTQYF
.	once	TRBV5-1	TRBJ1-3	TGCGCCAGCAGCCCCTACAGCTCTGGAAACACCATATATTTT	CASSPYSSGNTIYF